Shown below are 16 T cell receptor beta chains from a single sample sequenced in a study of early stage breast cancer tumors. Produced via immunoSEQ multiplex PCR; TCRdb's table is partial and in-frame only. Of tens of thousands of clones in the sample, around 80% were seen once. The sequenced material came from blood. These receptors originate from a person aged 35-50 years with breast cancer.

V gene TRBV18 combines with J gene TRBJ1-1; a weak D match, TRBD1 (6 bases). Deletions cut 3 bases from V and 1 base from J, with 9 bases between. Looked up from germline, CDR1 is KGHSH and CDR2 is LQKENI. The CDR3 has 14 amino acids. CDR3 in amino acids: CASSPTDRNTEAFF. The CDR3, as DNA: TGTGCCAGCTCACCGACGGACAGGAACACTGAAGCTTTCTTT.

V usage is TRBV19 and J usage is TRBJ2-5, with D tentatively TRBD2 (6 bases). Trimming took 5 bases from V and 1 from J, leaving 20 bases between them. Germline V CDR1 and CDR2: LNHDA, SQIVND (reference sequence). The CDR3 runs 17 residues. CDR3: CASSPGTLRRGQETQYF. In nucleotides, the CDR3 is TGTGCCAGTAGTCCGGGGACTCTCCGGAGGGGCCAAGAGACCCAGTACTTC.

The CDR3 nucleotides read TGTGCCAGCAGGCCGGAGGCCACCGACTTCACAGATACGCAGTATTTT. Translating gives CASRPEATDFTDTQYF. The rearrangement uses TRBV2 and TRBJ2-3; possible D gene TRBD2, 5 bases. The V end was cut by 6 bases, the J end by 2 bases, with 18 bases between. Germline loops: CDR1 SNHLY, CDR2 FYNNEI. This CDR3 spans 16 amino acids.

The V call is TRBV27, the J call TRBJ2-5; no firm D call. In germline, CDR1 is MNHEY, CDR2 SMNVEV (reference sequence). Trimming shortened V by 2 bases and J by 5 bases, and 15 bases separated the two germline ends. The CDR3 length is 15 residues. This CDR3 is CASSLNTASHETQYF. The CDR3 region has the DNA TGTGCCAGCAGTTTAAATACAGCTTCTCATGAGACCCAGTACTTC.

V gene TRBV28 combines with J gene TRBJ2-1; D unclear. This CDR3 region has 13 residues. CDR1 is MDHEN and CDR2 is SYDVKM in the germline V gene. Trimming shortened V by 2 bases and J by 4 bases, and 6 bases separated the two germline ends. This CDR3 reads CASSLHGYNEQFF. DNA of the CDR3: TGTGCCAGCAGTTTACATGGGTACAATGAGCAGTTCTTC.

The CDR3 DNA follows: TGCGCCAGCAGCCAAGCCGCACTAGCGGGGTCATACGAGCAGTACTTC. The encoded protein is CASSQAALAGSYEQYF. This chain connects TRBV4-1 to TRBJ2-7, with 10 positions matching TRBD2. Germline trimming cut 1 base from V and 4 bases from J; bases unmatched to any gene: 7. The CDR3 spans 16 residues. Per the germline V gene, CDR1 is MGHRA and CDR2 is YSYEKL.

The genes are TRBV2 and TRBJ1-5, with 7 bases matching TRBD1. V shed 5 bases, J shed 9 bases, and the junction held 7 bases outside the gene matches. CDR3 length: 13 residues. CDR1 SNHLY and CDR2 FYNNEI come from the germline V gene. The CDR3 nucleotides are TGTGCCAGCAGTTCAGGGGGTGAAAGGCCCCAGCATTTT. Protein sequence: CASSSGGERPQHF.

This clone was detected only a few times. V usage is TRBV7-2 and J usage is TRBJ2-5; a weak D match, TRBD1 (6 bases). Germline V gives CDR1 SGHTA, CDR2 FQGNSA. The CDR3 length is 14 residues. The V gene lost 1 base and the J gene lost 5 bases, with 11 bases spanning the gap. The CDR3 sequence is CASSLGGGWETQYF. The DNA for the CDR3 is TGTGCCAGCAGCTTAGGTGGGGGCTGGGAGACCCAGTACTTC.

With regard to this clone: At one end the junction does not follow the germline gene, possibly because of a read error. This chain links TRBV7-7 with TRBJ2-5; D is unclear. The germline V gene encodes CDR1 SSHAT and CDR2 FNYEAQ (reference sequence). CDR3 length: 13 residues. The CDR3 loop reads CASSLTVGETQYF. As DNA, the CDR3 is TGTGCTAGCAGCTTGACGGTGGGGGAGACCCAGTACTTC.

This chain uses TRBV5-4 with TRBJ2-7; 10 bases fit TRBD1. Germline values: CDR1 SGHNT, CDR2 YYREEE (reference sequence). V shed 4 bases, J shed 5 bases, and the junction held 6 bases outside the gene matches. This CDR3 contains 14 residues. CDR3 DNA: TGTGCCAGCAGCCCCGGGACAGGGGTCGACGAGCAGTACTTC. This sequence encodes CASSPGTGVDEQYF.

CDR3 bases: TGCGCCAGCAGCTTGGGGACAGAGTATAATTCACCCCTCCACTTT. Amino acids: CASSLGTEYNSPLHF. J is TRBJ1-6 and V is TRBV5-1, with D possibly being TRBD1 (6 bases). This CDR3 comprises 15 residues. Trimming removed 0 bases at V and 4 bases at J, with 8 bases between. Germline V gene sequence: CDR1 SGHRS, CDR2 YFSETQ.

The V gene is TRBV6-5, the J gene TRBJ2-7, with TRBD2 matching over 7 bases. The CDR3 runs to 13 residues. Germline loops: CDR1 MNHEY, CDR2 SVGAGI. With 7 bases clipped from V and 2 bases from J, the junction kept 5 bases outside the gene matches. This CDR3 is CASKAGAAYEQYF. The CDR3 bases are TGTGCCAGCAAGGCGGGAGCAGCCTACGAGCAGTACTTC.

CDR3 region: CASSPRTENYGYTF. The CDR3 bases are TGTGCCAGCAGCCCCCGGACGGAGAACTATGGCTACACCTTC. V and J are TRBV5-6 and TRBJ1-2; D remains unclear. CDR3 size: 14 residues. Germline V gene data show CDR1 as SGHDT and CDR2 as YYEEEE. The V end lost 4 bases, the J end lost 2 bases, and 12 bases lay between the germline ends.

The chain carries TRBV7-9 and TRBJ2-7, with 9 bases that match TRBD1. The CDR3 runs 13 residues. V dropped 5 bases and J dropped 3; count of bases not matched to a gene: 2. Germline CDR1 is SEHNR and CDR2 is FQNEAQ (reference sequence). CDR3 protein: CASSPGQGYEQYF. CDR3 DNA sequence: TGTGCCAGCAGCCCGGGACAGGGCTACGAGCAGTACTTC.

CDR3 residues: CASEISGIGEKLFF. CDR3 DNA sequence: TGTGCCAGCGAAATTTCAGGGATAGGAGAAAAACTGTTTTTT. The rearrangement links TRBV6-1 to TRBJ1-4, with D possibly TRBD1 on 5 matching bases. The CDR3 covers 14 residues. Germline CDR1 MNHNS, CDR2 SASEGT. V lost 8 bases, J lost 8 bases, and 18 bases lay in between.

J is TRBJ1-1 and V is TRBV5-1; 7 bases are a match to TRBD1. V shed 2 bases and J 1 base; nucleotides not matched to a gene: 5. CDR1 and CDR2 (germline): SGHRS, YFSETQ. The CDR3 covers 15 residues. CDR3 bases: TGCGCCAGCAGCTTCGCCGGGACAGCGAACACTGAAGCTTTCTTT. The encoded protein is CASSFAGTANTEAFF.